This T cell receptor beta chain was captured by sequencing in a study of T cells after yellow fever vaccination. Study-level information: Libraries from low-cell-number fractions were prepared with the SMART-Seq v4 Ultra Low Input RNA kit.

The table lists this clonotype with a few counts. Trimming took 0 bases from V and 3 from J; bases not matched to a gene: 7. CDR3 length: 18 residues. Germline assignment: CDR1 LGHNA and CDR2 YNFKEQ. In TCRdb, the 5' RACE reads were re-called with MiXCR into one record per CDR3 protein. The profile shows about 340,000 distinct CDR3 sequences, approximately 12% of them singletons. Specimen: CD4+ T cells sorted from PBMCs, collected 15 days after the yellow fever booster vaccination. This TCR was sampled from a man aged 18 to 30 who received the YFV17D yellow fever vaccine. The gene calls are TRBV4-2 and TRBJ2-2; 10 nucleotides agree with TRBD1. This chain's CDR3 is CASSQDYPGQGYTGELFF. The CDR3 DNA reads as TGTGCCAGCAGCCAAGATTACCCGGGACAGGGGTACACCGGGGAGCTGTTTTTT.